This T cell receptor (beta chain) came from a study of blood T cell repertoires in COVID-19. For the study at large: Samples of COVID-19 (acute and convalescent) were obtained from the United States, Italy and Spain. Sources were T cells, B-cell-depleted T cells, or PBMCs; the material itself was cDNA or gDNA.

Original analysis: By means of reference gene primer amplification, nucleated cell counts were estimated. Method: immunoSEQ multiplex PCR; TCRdb's copy keeps in-frame clones and lacks some. Clonal size and the V and J genes are those of that table, whereas D and trimming came from the DNA. The data hold 45,000 to 55,000 clones, with 87% observed a single time. This clone ranks as medium-sized (0.01 to 0.1%). Source material: peripheral blood. The source is a man aged 45 to 65 with active COVID-19.

This CDR3 is CASSLQEATAYEQYF. CDR3 DNA: TGTGCCAGCAGCTTACAGGAAGCTACCGCCTACGAGCAGTACTTC. The chain links TRBV7-6 to TRBJ2-7, with unresolved D. CDR3 length: 15 amino acids. Per the germline V gene, CDR1 is SGHVS and CDR2 is FNYEAQ. V lost 2 bases and J lost 2, with 13 bases in between.